The entry below describes one T cell receptor (beta chain). Only in-frame clones appear in the TCRdb table, and some are missing; sequencing was by immunoSEQ multiplex PCR. The sample lists about 220,000 clones, about 88% occurring once. The data were obtained in a study of blood T cell repertoires in COVID-19. For the study at large: The United States, Italy and Spain provided the acute and convalescent COVID-19 samples.

The CDR3 has 16 residues. CDR1 is KGHSH and CDR2 is LQKENI in the germline V gene. Losses at the gene ends were 5 bases for V and 8 bases for J; bases not matched to a gene: 11. V is TRBV18 and J is TRBJ1-6; TRBD1 aligns across 8 bases. The clonotype was recovered from a man aged 50 or older who had recovered from COVID-19. Source material: peripheral blood. The CDR3 DNA is TGTGCCAGCTCATCCAATGACGACAGGGGCTATTCACCCCTCCACTTT. It codes for CASSSNDDRGYSPLHF.